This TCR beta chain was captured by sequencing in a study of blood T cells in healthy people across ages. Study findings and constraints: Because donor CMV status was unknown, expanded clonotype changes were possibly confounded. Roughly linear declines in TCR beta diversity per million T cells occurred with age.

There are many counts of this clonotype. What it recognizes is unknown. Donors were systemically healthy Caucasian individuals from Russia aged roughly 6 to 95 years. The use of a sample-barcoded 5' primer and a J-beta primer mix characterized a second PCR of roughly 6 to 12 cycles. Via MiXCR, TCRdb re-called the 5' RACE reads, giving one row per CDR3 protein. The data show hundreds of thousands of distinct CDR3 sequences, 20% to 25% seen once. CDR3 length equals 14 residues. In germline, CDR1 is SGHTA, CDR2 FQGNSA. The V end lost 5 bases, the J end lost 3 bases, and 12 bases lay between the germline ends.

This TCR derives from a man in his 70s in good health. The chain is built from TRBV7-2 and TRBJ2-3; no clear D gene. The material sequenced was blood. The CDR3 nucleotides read TGTGCCAGCAGCCCATACCAAACGACAGATACGCAGTATTTT. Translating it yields CASSPYQTTDTQYF.